One T cell receptor beta chain is described in this entry. Primed by a sample-barcoded 5' primer and a J-beta primer mix, a second PCR proceeded for roughly 7 to 12 cycles. TCRdb re-analysed the 5' RACE reads in MiXCR, keeping a single row per CDR3 protein. The repertoire holds over a million distinct CDR3 sequences, 45% seen once, with 18% in the top ten. The CDR3 has 15 residues. Germline values: CDR1 MNHEY, CDR2 SVGAGI. V was clipped by 2 bases and J by 1 base; unmatched bases: 4. This sample was taken from a study of blood T cells in healthy people across ages. The gene calls are TRBV6-5 and TRBJ2-7; 8 positions match TRBD1. This TCR was sampled from a woman aged 55-70 years in good health. Specimen: blood. In DNA form, the CDR3 reads TGTGCCAGCAGTTACATAGGACAGGGTTCCTACGAGCAGTACTTC. Translating gives CASSYIGQGSYEQYF.